This passage covers 17 T cell receptor beta chains from one sample sequenced in a study of technical replicates of blood from several donors. The method was immunoSEQ multiplex PCR; TCRdb's version includes in-frame clones alone and lacks a portion of them. The profile shows approximately 10,000 clones, approximately 94% of them singletons. Material for sequencing was PBMCs. These receptors all come from a human donor in good health.

This rearrangement joins TRBV6-5 to TRBJ2-7; TRBD1 matches at 11 bases. The CDR3 is made up of 15 amino acids. The V and J ends lost 6 bases and 4 bases, in that order; junction bases with no gene match: 8. Germline-derived CDR1 and CDR2 are MNHEY and SVGAGI. CDR3 in DNA: TGTGCCAGCAGGGCCGGGACAGGGGGGATATACGAGCAGTACTTC. As protein: CASRAGTGGIYEQYF.

The CDR3 bases are TGTGCCAGTAGTATCGCCAGGGATCAGCCCCAGCATTTT. This encodes CASSIARDQPQHF. This chain uses TRBV19 with TRBJ1-5; D is perhaps TRBD1 (5 bases). The CDR3 is 13 residues long. Trimming took off 3 bases at V and 5 bases at J, with 8 bases between the two ends. The germline V gene encodes CDR1 LNHDA and CDR2 SQIVND (reference sequence).

The chain carries TRBV25-1 and TRBJ1-2, with D perhaps TRBD1 (5 bases). The CDR3 runs to 15 residues. V was pared by 1 base and J by 5 bases, with 14 bases between. The V gene's germline CDR1 is MGHDK and CDR2 SYGVNS. The CDR3 region is CASSELSVGAYGYTF. CDR3 nucleotides: TGTGCCAGCAGTGAATTATCCGTAGGGGCATATGGCTACACCTTC.

The genes are TRBV29-1 and TRBJ2-7; tentative D call: TRBD1 (6 bases). V dropped 2 bases and J dropped 5 bases, with 16 bases sitting between them. Germline V gene lookup returns CDR1 SQVTM and CDR2 ANQGSEA. The CDR3 length is 14 residues. CDR3 DNA sequence: TGCAGCGTTGAAAGTCAGGGGTTCCCTAACGAGCAGTACTTC. Translated: CSVESQGFPNEQYF.

In this sample, this clone turned up a few times. The DNA for the CDR3 is TGTGCCACCACTATGGACAGTACCTCCTACGAGCAGTACTTC. Translating it yields CATTMDSTSYEQYF. The genes are TRBV10-3 and TRBJ2-7; TRBD1 is a possible D gene (6 bases). The V gene's germline CDR1 is ENHRY and CDR2 SYGVKD. This CDR3 has 14 residues. Deletions cut 10 bases from V and 0 bases from J, with 16 bases between.

The V and J genes are TRBV5-6 and TRBJ2-7, with a weak D call TRBD2 (5 bases). V lost 0 bases, J lost 7 bases, and 14 bases lay in between. Germline values: CDR1 SGHDT, CDR2 YYEEEE. This CDR3 has 14 residues. CDR3 DNA sequence: TGTGCCAGCAGCTTGGGACTATTGAATTCGGAGCAGTACTTC. This translates into CASSLGLLNSEQYF.

CDR3 sequence reads: CASSQDSRGAGGPNEQFF. In nucleotides, the CDR3 is TGTGCCAGCAGCCAAGACTCCCGCGGGGCGGGAGGTCCCAATGAGCAGTTCTTC. The J gene is TRBJ2-1, the V gene TRBV4-2; 8 bases are a match to TRBD2. The CDR3 covers 18 residues. Germline CDR1 and CDR2: LGHNA and YNFKEQ. V gave up 0 bases and J gave up 6 bases; unmatched junction bases: 13.

This chain links TRBV5-6 with TRBJ1-2, with 7 bases lining up with TRBD1. The CDR3 is 17 amino acids. The junction had 17 bases not matched to a gene; V was cut back by 4 bases and J by 5 bases. The germline CDR1 and CDR2 sequences are SGHDT and YYEEEE. The CDR3, as DNA: TGTGCCAGCAGCCCCCCCCCACACTCCGGGACAGATTATGGCTACACCTTC. Translation: CASSPPPHSGTDYGYTF.

The chain recombines TRBV2 with TRBJ1-2, with 8 bases that match TRBD1. Germline assignment: CDR1 SNHLY and CDR2 FYNNEI. Trimming at V came to 4 bases and at J to 5 bases, leaving 6 bases not matched to a gene. This CDR3 is built from 14 residues. CDR3 residues: CASSAQGAEYGYTF. The CDR3 coding sequence is TGTGCCAGCAGTGCTCAGGGGGCAGAATATGGCTACACCTTC. The variable domain in full, with the rest retrieved from reference TRBV2 and TRBJ1-2, is EPEVTQTPSHQVTQMGQEVILRCVPISNHLYFYWYRQILGQKVEFLVSFYNNEISEKSEIFDDQFSVERPDGSNFTLKIRSTKLEDSAMYFCASSAQGAEYGYTFGSGTRLTVV.

This clone was observed once. The chain is built from TRBV19 and TRBJ1-1; 9 bases map to TRBD1. The CDR3 runs to 11 residues. Trimming removed 10 bases from V and 9 bases from J; junction bases left unmatched: 6. Germline lookup yields CDR1 LNHDA and CDR2 SQIVND (reference sequence). The CDR3 sequence is CATGQGTKAFF. CDR3 in DNA: TGTGCCACAGGACAGGGGACAAAAGCTTTCTTT.

The chain has TRBV9 and TRBJ2-1, with 8 bases fitting TRBD1. The CDR3 runs 15 residues. V trimming: 4 bases; J trimming: 5 bases; junction bases outside the gene matches: 8. The germline gives CDR1 SGDLS, CDR2 YYNGEE. CDR3 in DNA: TGTGCCAGCAGCTTGGACAGGGAAAGACACAATGAGCAGTTCTTC. Residues: CASSLDRERHNEQFF.

The chain combines TRBV29-1 with TRBJ1-5; D gene unclear. Looked up from germline, CDR1 is SQVTM and CDR2 is ANQGSEA. Trimming pared 6 bases from V and 2 bases from J, leaving 17 bases between. The CDR3 length is 15 residues. This chain's CDR3 is CSVADGVLGNQPQHF. CDR3 coding DNA: TGCAGCGTCGCAGACGGGGTGCTTGGCAATCAGCCCCAGCATTTT.

CDR3 sequence (DNA): TGTGCCAGCAGCTTAGGGACAGGGAGGTATGGCTACACCTTC. This sequence encodes CASSLGTGRYGYTF. V gene TRBV7-2 combines with J gene TRBJ1-2, with 8 positions matching TRBD1. The V gene's germline CDR1 is SGHTA and CDR2 FQGNSA. V lost 1 base and J lost 5; bases outside the gene matches: 3. The CDR3 runs to 14 residues.

The chain recombines TRBV7-9 with TRBJ1-2; D is possibly TRBD1 (5 bases). The CDR3 contains 16 residues. V was shortened by 2 bases and J by 2 bases, with 15 bases between the two germline ends. In germline, CDR1 is SEHNR, CDR2 FQNEAQ (reference sequence). CDR3 sequence (DNA): TGTGCCAGCAGCTTAATAGCAGGGAAGCAGAACTATGGCTACACCTTC. Translation gives CASSLIAGKQNYGYTF.

This chain links TRBV7-2 with TRBJ2-7; 8 nucleotides match TRBD2. The germline V gene encodes CDR1 SGHTA and CDR2 FQGNSA. V gave up 6 bases and J gave up 4 bases; unmatched junction bases: 14. The CDR3 consists of 16 residues. The DNA for the CDR3 is TGTGCCAGCAGTCTGGTATCGGGAGGGCCTAGTTACGAGCAGTACTTC. Translated, it gives CASSLVSGGPSYEQYF.

The chain employs TRBV6-5 and TRBJ2-2; 7 bases align to TRBD1. CDR1 is MNHEY and CDR2 is SVGAGI in the germline V gene. J lost 5 bases, V lost 10 bases, and 10 bases had no gene match. This CDR3 contains 14 residues. CDR3 in DNA: TGTGCCACCCGGCAGGGGGTAGAAACCGGGGAGCTGTTTTTT. This sequence encodes CATRQGVETGELFF.

The J gene is TRBJ1-5, the V gene TRBV10-1; D is unresolved. The CDR3 extends over 13 amino acids. Per germline, CDR1 WNHNN and CDR2 SYGVQD (reference sequence). Trimming pared 4 bases from V and 9 bases from J, leaving 13 bases between. CDR3 sequence: CASSAAIEGPQHF. CDR3 bases: TGCGCCAGCAGTGCGGCGATTGAGGGGCCCCAGCATTTT.